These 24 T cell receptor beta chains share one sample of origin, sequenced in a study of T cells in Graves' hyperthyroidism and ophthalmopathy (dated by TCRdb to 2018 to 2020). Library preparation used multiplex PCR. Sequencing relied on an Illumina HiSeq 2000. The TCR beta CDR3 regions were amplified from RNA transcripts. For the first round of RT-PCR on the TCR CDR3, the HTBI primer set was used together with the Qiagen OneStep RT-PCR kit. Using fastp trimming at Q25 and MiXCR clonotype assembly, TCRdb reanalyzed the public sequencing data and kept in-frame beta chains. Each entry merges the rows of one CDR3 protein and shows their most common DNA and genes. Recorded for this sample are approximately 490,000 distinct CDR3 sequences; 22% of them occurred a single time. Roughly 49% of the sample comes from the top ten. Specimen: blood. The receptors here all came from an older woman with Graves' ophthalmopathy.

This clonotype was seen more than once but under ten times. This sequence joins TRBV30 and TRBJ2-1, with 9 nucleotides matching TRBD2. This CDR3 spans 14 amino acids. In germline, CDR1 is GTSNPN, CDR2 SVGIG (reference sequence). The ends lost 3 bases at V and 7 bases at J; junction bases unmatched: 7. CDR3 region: CAWSSSGKVNEQFF. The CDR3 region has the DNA TGTGCCTGGAGCTCTAGCGGGAAGGTAAATGAGCAGTTCTTC.

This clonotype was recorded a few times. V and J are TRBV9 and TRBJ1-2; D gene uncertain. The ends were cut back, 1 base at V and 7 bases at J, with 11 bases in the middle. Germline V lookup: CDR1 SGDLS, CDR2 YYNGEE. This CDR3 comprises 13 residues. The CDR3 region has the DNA TGTGCCAGCAGCGTAAACACCAAGGTTGGCTACACCTTC. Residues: CASSVNTKVGYTF.

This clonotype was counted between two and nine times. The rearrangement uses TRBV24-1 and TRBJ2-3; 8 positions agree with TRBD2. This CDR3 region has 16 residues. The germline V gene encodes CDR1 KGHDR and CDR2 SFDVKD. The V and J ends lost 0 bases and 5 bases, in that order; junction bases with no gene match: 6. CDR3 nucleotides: TGTGCCACCAGTGATTTGAAAAGCGGGAGTGGAGATACGCAGTATTTT. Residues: CATSDLKSGSGDTQYF.

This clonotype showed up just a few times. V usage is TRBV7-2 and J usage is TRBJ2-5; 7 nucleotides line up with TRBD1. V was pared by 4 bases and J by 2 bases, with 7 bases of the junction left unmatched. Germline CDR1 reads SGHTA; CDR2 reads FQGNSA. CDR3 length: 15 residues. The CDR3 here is CASSYGADRQETQYF. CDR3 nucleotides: TGTGCCAGCAGCTATGGGGCGGACAGGCAAGAGACCCAGTACTTC. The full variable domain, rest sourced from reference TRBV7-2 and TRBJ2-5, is GAGVSQSPSNKVTEKGKDVELRCDPISGHTALYWYRQSLGQGLEFLIYFQGNSAPDKSGLPSDRFSAERTGGSVSTLTIQRTQQEDSAVYLCASSYGADRQETQYFGPGTRLLVL.

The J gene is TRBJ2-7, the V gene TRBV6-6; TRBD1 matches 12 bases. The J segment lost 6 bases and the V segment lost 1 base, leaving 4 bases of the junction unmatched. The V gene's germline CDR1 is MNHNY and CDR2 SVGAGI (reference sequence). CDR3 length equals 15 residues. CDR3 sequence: CASSYWGQGASEQYF. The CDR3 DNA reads TGTGCCAGCAGTTACTGGGGACAGGGGGCCTCCGAGCAGTACTTC.

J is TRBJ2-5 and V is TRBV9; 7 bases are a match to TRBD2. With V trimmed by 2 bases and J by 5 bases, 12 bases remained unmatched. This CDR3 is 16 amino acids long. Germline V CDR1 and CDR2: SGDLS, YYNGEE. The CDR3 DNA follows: TGTGCCAGCAGCGTCGCCCCCCGCGGGAGCGGGGAGACCCAGTACTTC. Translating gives CASSVAPRGSGETQYF.

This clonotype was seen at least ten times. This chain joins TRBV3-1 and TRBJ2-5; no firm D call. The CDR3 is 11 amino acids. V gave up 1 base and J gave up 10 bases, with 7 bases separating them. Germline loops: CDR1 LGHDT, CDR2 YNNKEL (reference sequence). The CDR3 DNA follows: TGTGCCAGCAGCCAAGTTCACCTCCAGTACTTC. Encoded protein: CASSQVHLQYF.

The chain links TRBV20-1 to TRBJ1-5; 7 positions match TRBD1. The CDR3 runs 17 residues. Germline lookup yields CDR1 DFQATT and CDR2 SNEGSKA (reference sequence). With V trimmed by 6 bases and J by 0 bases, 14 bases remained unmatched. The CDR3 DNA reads TGCAGTGCCAGCGTAACCCCAACAGGGGTTAGCAATCAGCCCCAGCATTTT. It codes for CSASVTPTGVSNQPQHF.

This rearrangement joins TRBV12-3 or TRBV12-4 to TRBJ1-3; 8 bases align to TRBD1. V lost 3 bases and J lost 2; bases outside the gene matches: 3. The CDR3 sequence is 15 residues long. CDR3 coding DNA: TGTGCCAGCAGTTTCCAGGGGGCGGCTGGAAACACCATATATTTT. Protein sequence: CASSFQGAAGNTIYF.

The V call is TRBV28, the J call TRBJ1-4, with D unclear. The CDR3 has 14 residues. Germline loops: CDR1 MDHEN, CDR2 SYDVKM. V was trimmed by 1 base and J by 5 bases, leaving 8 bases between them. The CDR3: CASSLSGRNEKLFF. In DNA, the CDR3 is TGTGCCAGCAGTTTATCTGGACGGAATGAAAAACTGTTTTTT.

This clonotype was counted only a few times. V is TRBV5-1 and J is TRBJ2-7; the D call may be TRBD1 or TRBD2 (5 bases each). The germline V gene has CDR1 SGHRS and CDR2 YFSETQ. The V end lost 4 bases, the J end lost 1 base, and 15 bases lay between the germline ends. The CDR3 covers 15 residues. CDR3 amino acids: CASSPQGGFSYEQYF. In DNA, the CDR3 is TGCGCCAGCAGCCCTCAGGGCGGGTTTTCCTACGAGCAGTACTTC.

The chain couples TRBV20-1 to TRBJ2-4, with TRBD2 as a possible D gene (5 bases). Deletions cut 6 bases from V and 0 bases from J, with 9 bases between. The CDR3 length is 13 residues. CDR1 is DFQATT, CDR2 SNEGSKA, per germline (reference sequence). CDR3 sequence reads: CSAVSVAKNIQYF. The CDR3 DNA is TGCAGTGCCGTTAGCGTAGCCAAAAACATTCAGTACTTC.

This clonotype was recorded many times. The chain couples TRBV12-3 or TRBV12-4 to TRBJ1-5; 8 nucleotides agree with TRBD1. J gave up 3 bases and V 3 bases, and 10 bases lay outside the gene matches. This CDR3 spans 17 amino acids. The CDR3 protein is CASSLWSGGWNNQPQHF. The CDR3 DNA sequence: TGTGCCAGCAGTTTGTGGTCAGGGGGCTGGAACAATCAGCCCCAGCATTTT.

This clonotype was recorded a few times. CDR3 sequence: CASSHTSGRAWEQYF. The CDR3 DNA is TGTGCCAGCAGTCACACTAGCGGGAGGGCCTGGGAGCAGTACTTC. The chain joins TRBV6-1 to TRBJ2-7; 13 bases match TRBD2. This CDR3 region has 15 residues. The junction had 8 bases not matched to a gene; V was cut back by 5 bases and J by 7 bases. Germline-derived CDR1 and CDR2 are MNHNS and SASEGT.

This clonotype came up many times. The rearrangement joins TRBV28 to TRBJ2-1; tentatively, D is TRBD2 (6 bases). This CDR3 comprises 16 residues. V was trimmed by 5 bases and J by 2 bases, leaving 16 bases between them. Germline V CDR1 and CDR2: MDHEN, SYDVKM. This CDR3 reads CASSPHGGSAYNEQFF. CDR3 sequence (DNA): TGTGCCAGCAGTCCCCATGGAGGGTCCGCCTACAATGAGCAGTTCTTC.

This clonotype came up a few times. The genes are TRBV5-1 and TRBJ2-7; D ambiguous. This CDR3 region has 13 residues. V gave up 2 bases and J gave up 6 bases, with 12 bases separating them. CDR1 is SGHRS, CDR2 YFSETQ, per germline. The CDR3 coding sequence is TGCGCCAGCAGCTTCAATTCGTACGCCGAGCAGTACTTC. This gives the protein CASSFNSYAEQYF.

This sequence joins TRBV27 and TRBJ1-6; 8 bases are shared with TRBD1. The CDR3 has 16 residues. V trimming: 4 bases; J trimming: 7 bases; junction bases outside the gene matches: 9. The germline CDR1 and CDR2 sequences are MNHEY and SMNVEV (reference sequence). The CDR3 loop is CASSSGQGVPNSPLHF. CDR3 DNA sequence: TGTGCCAGCAGTTCTGGACAGGGAGTACCAAATTCACCCCTCCACTTT.

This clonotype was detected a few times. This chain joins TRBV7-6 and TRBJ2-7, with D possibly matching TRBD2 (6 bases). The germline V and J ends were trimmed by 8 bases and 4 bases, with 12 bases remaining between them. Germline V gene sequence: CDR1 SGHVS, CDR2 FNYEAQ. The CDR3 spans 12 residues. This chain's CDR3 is CASGGFAYEQYF. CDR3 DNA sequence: TGTGCCAGCGGGGGGTTCGCATACGAGCAGTACTTC.

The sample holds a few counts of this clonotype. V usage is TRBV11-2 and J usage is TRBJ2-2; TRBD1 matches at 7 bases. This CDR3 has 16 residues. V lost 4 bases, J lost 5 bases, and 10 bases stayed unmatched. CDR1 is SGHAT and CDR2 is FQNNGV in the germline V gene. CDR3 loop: CASSSRDSPETGELFF. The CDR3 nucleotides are TGTGCCAGCAGCTCCCGGGACAGTCCAGAAACCGGGGAGCTGTTTTTT.

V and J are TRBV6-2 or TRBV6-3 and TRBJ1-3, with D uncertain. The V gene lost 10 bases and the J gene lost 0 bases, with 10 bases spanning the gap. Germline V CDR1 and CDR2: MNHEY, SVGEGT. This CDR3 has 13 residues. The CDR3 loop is CATRRASGNTIYF. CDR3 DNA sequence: TGTGCCACAAGGCGGGCCTCTGGAAACACCATATATTTT.

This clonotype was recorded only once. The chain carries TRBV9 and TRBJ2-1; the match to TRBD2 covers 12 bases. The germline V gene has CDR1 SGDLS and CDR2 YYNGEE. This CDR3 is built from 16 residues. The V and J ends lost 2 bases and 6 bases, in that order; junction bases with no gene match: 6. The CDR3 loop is CASSVRTSGIPNEQFF. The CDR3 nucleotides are TGTGCCAGCAGCGTTAGGACTAGCGGGATCCCCAATGAGCAGTTCTTC.

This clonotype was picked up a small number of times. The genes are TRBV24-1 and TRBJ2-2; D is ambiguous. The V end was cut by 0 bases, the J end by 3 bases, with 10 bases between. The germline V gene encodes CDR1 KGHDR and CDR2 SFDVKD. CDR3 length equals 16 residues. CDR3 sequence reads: CATSDLRSGYTGELFF. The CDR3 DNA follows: TGTGCCACCAGTGATTTGCGTTCAGGTTACACCGGGGAGCTGTTTTTT.

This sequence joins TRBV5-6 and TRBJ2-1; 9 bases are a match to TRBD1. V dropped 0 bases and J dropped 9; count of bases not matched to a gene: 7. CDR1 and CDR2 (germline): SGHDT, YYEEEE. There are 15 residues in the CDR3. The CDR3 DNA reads TGTGCCAGCAGCTTGGCAGGGACAGGGCGTGGTGAGCAGTTCTTC. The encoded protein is CASSLAGTGRGEQFF.

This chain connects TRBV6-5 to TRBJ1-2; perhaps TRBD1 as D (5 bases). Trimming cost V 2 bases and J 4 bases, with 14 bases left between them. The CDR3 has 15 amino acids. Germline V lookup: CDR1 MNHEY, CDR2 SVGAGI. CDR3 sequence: CASSYDSTEGYGYTF. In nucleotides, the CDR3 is TGTGCCAGCAGTTACGACAGTACGGAGGGCTATGGCTACACCTTC.